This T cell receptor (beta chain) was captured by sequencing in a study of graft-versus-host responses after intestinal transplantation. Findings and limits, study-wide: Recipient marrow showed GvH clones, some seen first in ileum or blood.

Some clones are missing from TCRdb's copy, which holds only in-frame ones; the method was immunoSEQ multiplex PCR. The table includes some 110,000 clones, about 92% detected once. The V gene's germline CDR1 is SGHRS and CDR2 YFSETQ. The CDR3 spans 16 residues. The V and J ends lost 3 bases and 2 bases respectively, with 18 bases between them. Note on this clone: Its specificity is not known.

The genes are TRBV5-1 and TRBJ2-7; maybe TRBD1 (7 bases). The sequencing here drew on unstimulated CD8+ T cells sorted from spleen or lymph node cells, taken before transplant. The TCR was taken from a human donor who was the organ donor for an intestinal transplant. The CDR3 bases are TGCGCCAGCAGCTGGGGCCGCGGGGACAGTGCCTACGAGCAGTACTTC. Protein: CASSWGRGDSAYEQYF. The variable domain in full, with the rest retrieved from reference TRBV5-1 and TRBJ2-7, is KAGVTQTPRYLIKTRGQQVTLSCSPISGHRSVSWYQQTPGQGLQFLFEYFSETQRNKGNFPGRFSGRQFSNSRSEMNVSTLELGDSALYLCASSWGRGDSAYEQYFGPGTRLTVT.